The 23 T cell receptor beta chains below come from one sample, sequenced in a study of cytomegalovirus exposure and HLA in healthy donors listed by TCRdb under 2017. Preparation of the library involved the immunoSEQ multiplex PCR assay. For the multiplex PCR, a mixture combining 60 forward primers for TCR Vbeta segments and 13 reverse primers for TCR Jbeta segments was used. TCRdb limited this immuneACCESS table to in-frame rearrangements with V and J called. A share of clones is missing; checked studies link under half to unresolved V genes, and the rest is unexplained. In all, the sample holds some 140,000 clones, and 79% of those were seen once. The ten largest clonotypes hold more than 0.95% of the sample. Material: PBMCs. Every receptor here comes from a man aged 18 to 29 in good health and CMV-seronegative.

On this clone: Additional DNA sequences in this sample encode the identical CDR3. This chain links TRBV20-1 with TRBJ1-2, with D possibly matching TRBD1 (5 bases). From germline, CDR1 is DFQATT and CDR2 SNEGSKA (reference sequence). The CDR3 consists of 11 residues. V shed 3 bases and J shed 6 bases, with 8 bases lying between them. The CDR3 sequence: CSARGGDGYTF. The CDR3 coding sequence is TGCAGTGCTAGGGGGGGGGATGGCTACACCTTC.

This clone has just a few counts. The chain carries TRBV11-2 and TRBJ1-1; unclear D gene. There are 16 residues in the CDR3. The V and J ends lost 6 bases and 1 base respectively, with 18 bases between them. In germline, CDR1 is SGHAT, CDR2 FQNNGV. The chain's CDR3 is CASSYQRGTTNTEAFF. The CDR3, as DNA: TGTGCCAGCAGTTACCAGCGTGGCACCACGAACACTGAAGCTTTCTTT.

V is TRBV5-4 and J is TRBJ2-3; perhaps TRBD1 as D (6 bases). Per the germline V gene, CDR1 is SGHNT and CDR2 is YYREEE (reference sequence). The CDR3 has 15 amino acids. Between the trimmed V and J ends, which lost 5 bases and 3 bases, there was a span of 16 bases. The CDR3, as DNA: TGTGCCAGCAGTTCCGACCAGGGGCGGACAGATACGCAGTATTTT. This sequence encodes CASSSDQGRTDTQYF.

The V gene is TRBV5-6, the J gene TRBJ1-5; perhaps TRBD1 as D (5 bases). The CDR3 contains 14 residues. Germline values: CDR1 SGHDT, CDR2 YYEEEE. The ends were cut back, 4 bases at V and 4 bases at J, with 12 bases in the middle. The CDR3 DNA sequence: TGTGCCAGCAGCCAAAGACAGATTAATCAGCCCCAGCATTTT. This encodes CASSQRQINQPQHF.

This chain joins TRBV19 and TRBJ1-2, with 9 bases lining up with TRBD1. From germline, CDR1 is LNHDA and CDR2 SQIVND (reference sequence). V was clipped by 4 bases and J by 6 bases; unmatched bases: 12. The CDR3 sequence is 16 residues long. The CDR3 region is CASSRGTGQKGHGYTF. In DNA form, the CDR3 reads TGTGCCAGTAGTAGGGGGACAGGGCAAAAGGGGCATGGCTACACCTTC.

This clone was seen only a few times. CDR3 coding DNA: TGCGCCAGCAGCTTGGGGGACAGGGGCATTGATCGGAGCACTGAAGCTTTCTTT. Its translation: CASSLGDRGIDRSTEAFF. The gene calls are TRBV5-1 and TRBJ1-1; 10 positions agree with TRBD1. Germline CDR1 is SGHRS and CDR2 is YFSETQ. This CDR3 is 18 amino acids long. Unmatched junction bases numbered 12, after V lost 0 bases and J lost 4 bases.

This rearrangement joins TRBV27 to TRBJ1-1; maybe TRBD1 (5 bases). CDR1 is MNHEY, CDR2 SMNVEV, per germline (reference sequence). This CDR3 contains 14 residues. Trimming left V 4 bases short and J 0 bases short, with 9 bases between. This CDR3 is CASSYAGMNTEAFF. CDR3 nucleotides: TGTGCCAGCAGTTACGCAGGGATGAACACTGAAGCTTTCTTT.

The CDR3 protein is CASSLGYMTDTEAFF. The CDR3 DNA sequence: TGCGCCAGCAGCTTGGGATATATGACAGACACTGAAGCTTTCTTT. This chain connects TRBV5-1 to TRBJ1-1; TRBD1 is a possible D gene (5 bases). V was pared by 0 bases and J by 3 bases, with 12 bases between. Germline V CDR1 and CDR2: SGHRS, YFSETQ. This CDR3 comprises 15 residues. The full variable domain, in which reference TRBV5-1 and TRBJ1-1 provide the parts outside the CDR3, is KAGVTQTPRYLIKTRGQQVTLSCSPISGHRSVSWYQQTPGQGLQFLFEYFSETQRNKGNFPGRFSGRQFSNSRSEMNVSTLELGDSALYLCASSLGYMTDTEAFFGQGTRLTVV.

This chain uses TRBV25-1 with TRBJ2-5; D is perhaps TRBD1 (6 bases). Trimming left V 4 bases short and J 5 bases short, with 17 bases between. Germline CDR1 MGHDK, CDR2 SYGVNS. The CDR3 is made up of 15 amino acids. The CDR3 bases are TGTGCCAGCAGTGCGCTGGGGCAGGGGATCGAGACCCAGTACTTC. Translating gives CASSALGQGIETQYF.

This clone was counted between two and nine times. The chain couples TRBV2 to TRBJ1-1; D is perhaps TRBD1 (5 bases). This CDR3 contains 13 residues. Germline-derived CDR1 and CDR2 are SNHLY and FYNNEI. V lost 10 bases, J lost 3 bases, and 15 bases lay in between. The CDR3 protein is CATPRGGDTEAFF. DNA of the CDR3: TGTGCCACTCCCCGAGGAGGGGACACTGAAGCTTTCTTT.

The chain is built from TRBV5-1 and TRBJ2-5; 8 bases map to TRBD2. Germline V CDR1 and CDR2: SGHRS, YFSETQ. The trim removed 3 bases at V and 2 bases at J, leaving 12 bases unmatched. This CDR3 spans 17 amino acids. CDR3 nucleotides: TGCGCCAGCAGCTCACTATCTGTCTCTAGCGGGCAAGAGACCCAGTACTTC. Protein: CASSSLSVSSGQETQYF.

This chain uses TRBV2 with TRBJ2-1; TRBD2 matches 10 bases. Losses at the gene ends were 7 bases for V and 5 bases for J; bases not matched to a gene: 11. CDR3 length: 16 residues. Germline V CDR1 and CDR2: SNHLY, FYNNEI. This CDR3 reads CASKKRAGGANNEQFF. The CDR3 region has the DNA TGTGCCAGCAAAAAACGAGCGGGGGGGGCAAACAATGAGCAGTTCTTC.

The CDR3 spells CASSLDRGQPQHF. The CDR3 DNA reads TGTGCCAGCAGCTTGGACAGGGGTCAGCCCCAGCATTTT. The chain links TRBV11-1 to TRBJ1-5, with 9 bases lining up with TRBD1. The length of the CDR3 is 13 residues. V gave up 3 bases and J gave up 6 bases; unmatched junction bases: 0. Per germline, CDR1 SGHAT and CDR2 FQDESV (reference sequence).

The chain combines TRBV11-3 with TRBJ1-1, with a tentative D call TRBD1 (6 bases). From germline, CDR1 is SGHNT and CDR2 YENEEA. This CDR3 contains 14 residues. V dropped 5 bases and J dropped 8 bases, with 18 bases sitting between them. The CDR3 spells CASSLTGGLGEAFF. DNA of the CDR3: TGTGCCAGCAGCCTCACCGGGGGGCTCGGGGAAGCTTTCTTT.

The V and J genes are TRBV19 and TRBJ2-1; 10 bases fit TRBD2. Losses at the gene ends were 0 bases for V and 5 bases for J; bases not matched to a gene: 7. The germline V gene has CDR1 LNHDA and CDR2 SQIVND (reference sequence). There are 17 residues in the CDR3. DNA for the CDR3: TGTGCCAGTAGTATAGATAAGAAGCGGGGGGGCCACAATGAGCAGTTCTTC. Its translation is CASSIDKKRGGHNEQFF. Variable domain in full (rest from reference TRBV19 and TRBJ2-1): DGGITQSPKYLFRKEGQNVTLSCEQNLNHDAMYWYRQDPGQGLRLIYYSQIVNDFQKGDIAEGYSVSREKKESFPLTVTSAQKNPTAFYLCASSIDKKRGGHNEQFFGPGTRLTVL.

The V call is TRBV7-2, the J call TRBJ2-7; 8 nucleotides align to TRBD1. The J segment lost 6 bases and the V segment lost 6 bases, leaving 4 bases of the junction unmatched. The CDR3 contains 12 residues. CDR1 and CDR2 from the germline V gene are SGHTA and FQGNSA. The DNA for the CDR3 is TGTGCCAGCAGACGACAGGGGTCCGAGCAGTACTTC. Translating it yields CASRRQGSEQYF.

In nucleotides, the CDR3 is TGTGCCAGCAGTTACGGGGGGGGAGGGGCAGAGACCCAGTACTTC. It specifies CASSYGGGGAETQYF. The rearrangement links TRBV6-6 to TRBJ2-5; 7 positions match TRBD2. This CDR3 is built from 15 residues. Germline values: CDR1 MNHNY, CDR2 SVGAGI (reference sequence). V gave up 2 bases and J gave up 4 bases; unmatched junction bases: 7.

This clone showed up just once. The chain uses TRBV27 and TRBJ1-2; 8 nucleotides line up with TRBD1. Germline V lookup: CDR1 MNHEY, CDR2 SMNVEV (reference sequence). The J segment lost 4 bases and the V segment lost 5 bases, leaving 12 bases of the junction unmatched. The CDR3 spans 16 residues. Written as DNA, the CDR3 is TGTGCCAGCAGTCCACGACAGGGGCAAACCACCTATGGCTACACCTTC. Protein: CASSPRQGQTTYGYTF.

This clone has at least ten counts. V usage is TRBV4-1 and J usage is TRBJ2-7; 9 bases fit TRBD2. V was clipped by 1 base and J by 1 base; unmatched bases: 5. Germline lookup yields CDR1 MGHRA and CDR2 YSYEKL. This CDR3 has 16 residues. This CDR3 is CASSQGALAGSYEQYF. CDR3 DNA sequence: TGCGCCAGCAGCCAAGGGGCCCTAGCGGGGTCCTACGAGCAGTACTTC.

The V gene is TRBV7-8, the J gene TRBJ2-5; TRBD1 might be the D (6 bases). V was shortened by 4 bases and J by 0 bases, with 18 bases between the two germline ends. The germline gives CDR1 SGHVS, CDR2 FQNEAQ. The CDR3 spans 17 residues. This CDR3 reads CASSSSLDRSYQETQYF. CDR3 sequence (DNA): TGTGCCAGCAGCTCCAGCTTAGACAGGAGCTACCAAGAGACCCAGTACTTC.

This clone was counted once. The chain carries TRBV9 and TRBJ2-7; 7 bases line up with TRBD1. Trimming at V came to 4 bases and at J to 2 bases, leaving 6 bases not matched to a gene. The CDR3 covers 14 residues. CDR1 and CDR2 from the germline V gene are SGDLS and YYNGEE. For the CDR3, the DNA is TGTGCCAGCAGCCATGGACAGGCCGCCTACGAGCAGTACTTC. Its translation: CASSHGQAAYEQYF.

V usage is TRBV13 and J usage is TRBJ2-2, with D perhaps TRBD1 (6 bases). Germline values: CDR1 PRHDT, CDR2 FYEKMQ (reference sequence). V lost 7 bases and J lost 2, with 11 bases in between. The length of the CDR3 is 14 residues. CDR3 coding DNA: TGTGCCAGCATGCGGACAGAAAACACCGGGGAGCTGTTTTTT. It translates to CASMRTENTGELFF.

V is TRBV19 and J is TRBJ2-7; D is perhaps TRBD2 (5 bases). CDR1 is LNHDA, CDR2 SQIVND, per germline (reference sequence). V shed 4 bases and J shed 3 bases, with 19 bases lying between them. The CDR3 has 16 amino acids. The CDR3 is CASSKRHPTRGYEQYF. The CDR3 nucleotides are TGTGCCAGTAGTAAGCGGCACCCCACCCGCGGCTACGAGCAGTACTTC.